These T cell receptor beta chains were read from a single sample in a study of OX40 agonist ivuxolimab in advanced cancers. Some clones are missing from TCRdb's copy, which holds only in-frame ones; the method was immunoSEQ multiplex PCR. The sample records about 80,000 clones, around 90% being singletons. The material sequenced was CD4+ or CD8+ T cells sorted from blood, taken in a trial of the OX40 agonist ivuxolimab. The receptors derive from an adult with an advanced solid tumor such as melanoma, head and neck, liver or kidney cancer. Both conserved end residues are part of each CDR3. D genes are given only for firm matches. Clone size, where shown, is once, few, many, or a class for clones that have expanded.

TRBV7-6	TRBJ2-7	TRBD1	many	TGTGCCAGCAGCTCGAAACCGAAGGGACAGGCCACCTCCTACGAGCAGTACTTC	CASSSKPKGQATSYEQYF
TRBV2	TRBJ1-5	NA	NA	TGTGCCAGCAGTACCCAGGTAAATCAGCCCCAGCATTTT	CASSTQVNQPQHF
TRBV5-3	TRBJ2-6	NA	NA	TGTGCCAGAAGCTTGGTGCTCTCTGGGGCCAACGTCCTGACTTTC	CARSLVLSGANVLTF
TRBV5-1	TRBJ2-1	NA	NA	TGCGCCAGCAGCCCCGGGCAAATCTCCTACAATGAGCAGTTCTTC	CASSPGQISYNEQFF
TRBV19	TRBJ1-2	NA	NA	TGTGCCAGTCGAAGACTGACAGGAGGCTATGGCTACACCTTC	CASRRLTGGYGYTF
TRBV19	TRBJ1-6	NA	NA	TGTGCCAGATTTAGATGGAGTTATTCACCCCTCCACTTT	CARFRWSYSPLHF
TRBV28	TRBJ1-1	NA	NA	TGTGCCAGCAGAGACAGGTCCGGATTCCGGGGCACTGAAGCTTTCTTT	CASRDRSGFRGTEAFF
TRBV2	TRBJ1-2	TRBD1	once	TGTGCCAGCGTGGACAGGGTTTGGGACTATGGCTACACCTTC	CASVDRVWDYGYTF
TRBV2	TRBJ1-6	NA	NA	TGTGCCAGCAGGACAGCTGATAATTCACCCCTCCACTTT	CASRTADNSPLHF
TRBV6-4	TRBJ2-1	TRBD2	NA	TGTGCCAGCAGTGCGACTAGCGGGGGCCTCTTCCAGTTCTTC	CASSATSGGLFQFF
TRBV2	TRBJ1-2	NA	NA	TGTGCCAGCAGCAGGGAAGGTGGCTACACCTTC	CASSREGGYTF
TRBV5-1	TRBJ2-2	NA	NA	TGCGCCAGCACCCTGACGGGACCGACGAACACCGGGGAGCTGTTTTTT	CASTLTGPTNTGELFF
TRBV30	TRBJ2-7	NA	NA	TGTGCCTGGAGCCCCGCTGACGGCGAGCAGTACTTC	CAWSPADGEQYF
TRBV7-2	TRBJ1-4	TRBD1	NA	TGTGCCAGCAGCACCCGACAGGGAGGGGAAAAACTGTTTTTT	CASSTRQGGEKLFF
TRBV5-4	TRBJ2-5	TRBD2	NA	TGTGCCAGCAGCATTGGAGCGGGGACTTCTCAAGAGACCCAGTACTTC	CASSIGAGTSQETQYF
TRBV11-2	TRBJ2-3	NA	NA	TGTGCCAGCAGCGACAGTGGTACACGCACAGATACGCAGTATTTT	CASSDSGTRTDTQYF
TRBV28	TRBJ2-3	TRBD1	NA	TGTGCCAGCAGTTCGACAGGGGCAGATACGCAGTATTTT	CASSSTGADTQYF
TRBV6-1	TRBJ2-7	NA	NA	TGTGCCAGCGGGACTTCCTACGAGCAGTACTTC	CASGTSYEQYF
TRBV29-1	TRBJ2-7	NA	once	TGCAGCGTCCGGGACCTCGGCGAGCAGTACTTC	CSVRDLGEQYF
TRBV30	TRBJ2-7	TRBD1	once	TGTGCCTGGAGTTATGGGACAGGTAACGAGCAGTACTTC	CAWSYGTGNEQYF
TRBV28	TRBJ1-1	NA	NA	TGTGCCAGCAGTTTTAGAGGGGCGAACACTGAAGCTTTCTTT	CASSFRGANTEAFF
TRBV29-1	TRBJ1-2	TRBD1	NA	TGCAGCGTTGACGACAGGGGGTCGTATGGCTACACCTTC	CSVDDRGSYGYTF
TRBV7-8	TRBJ1-6	NA	NA	TGTGCCAGCAGCTCCCGGGACGGCGGTCACCTCCACTTT	CASSSRDGGHLHF
TRBV7-9	TRBJ2-2	TRBD1	few	TGTGCCAGCAGACCGGGACAGGGTTTTACCGGGGAGCTGTTTTTT	CASRPGQGFTGELFF
TRBV7-8	TRBJ2-4	TRBD1	NA	TGTGCCAGCAGCTCCCCTCCGGGACAGCTAGCCAAAAACATTCAGTACTTC	CASSSPPGQLAKNIQYF
TRBV7-3	TRBJ2-3	TRBD2	once	TGTGCCAGCAGCTTAGAAGCGGGAGTTGATACGCAGTATTTT	CASSLEAGVDTQYF
TRBV29-1	TRBJ1-1	NA	NA	TGCAGCGTTGATCGGGAGTCCGGGGTTGAAGCTTTCTTT	CSVDRESGVEAFF
TRBV9	TRBJ1-1	NA	NA	TGTGCCAGCAGCAAGCTAGGGGGGGACGGAGGCTCAGCTTTCTTT	CASSKLGGDGGSAFF
TRBV2	TRBJ2-2	NA	once	TGTGCCAGCAGTACCCGCCAGGCGGGATACGGAGGGGAGCTGTTTTTT	CASSTRQAGYGGELFF
TRBV6-1	TRBJ1-6	TRBD1	NA	TGTGCCAGCCACTCCGGGACAGGGAATTCACCCCTCCACTTT	CASHSGTGNSPLHF
TRBV15	TRBJ1-2	NA	NA	TGTGCCACCAGCAGAGATCAGCAACAAGCTAACTATGGCTACACCTTC	CATSRDQQQANYGYTF
TRBV5-1	TRBJ2-2	NA	NA	TGCGCCAGCAGCTTGGCTACGAACACCGGGGAGCTGTTTTTT	CASSLATNTGELFF
TRBV18	TRBJ2-3	TRBD2	NA	TGTGCCAGCTCACCTCTAAGCGGGAGCAGGTCAAGCACAGATACGCAGTATTTT	CASSPLSGSRSSTDTQYF
TRBV5-1	TRBJ2-5	TRBD1	NA	TGCGCCAGCAGCCCACAGGGGGCTGGGCGGGAGACCCAGTACTTC	CASSPQGAGRETQYF
TRBV7-7	TRBJ2-3	TRBD2	once	TGTGCCAGCAGCAAAGGACTAGCGGTCACAGATACGCAGTATTTT	CASSKGLAVTDTQYF
TRBV4-2	TRBJ2-3	TRBD2	NA	TGTGCCAGCAGCGGACTTAGCGGGAGCACAGATACGCAGTATTTT	CASSGLSGSTDTQYF
TRBV19	TRBJ1-5	TRBD1	NA	TGTGCCAGTAGAGGGGGACAGAGCAATCAGCCCCAGCATTTT	CASRGGQSNQPQHF
TRBV15	TRBJ1-5	NA	NA	TGTGCCACCAGCAAACAGGAGAATCAGCCCCAGCATTTT	CATSKQENQPQHF
TRBV11-2	TRBJ2-7	NA	NA	TGTGCCAGCAGCTTACTACTAGCTGGGGAGCAGTACTTC	CASSLLLAGEQYF